What follows is one T cell receptor (beta chain) and its context. No antigen is known for it. The V and J ends lost 3 bases and 5 bases respectively, with 14 bases between them. The CDR3 loop spans 14 amino acids. CDR1 and CDR2 (germline): MNHEY, SMNVEV (reference sequence). This record comes from a study of OX40 agonist ivuxolimab in advanced cancers. For the study at large: Three patients had partial responses: one hepatocellular carcinoma, two cutaneous melanoma.

General observations from the study: Average numbers of expanded clones were greater in CD8+ T cells than in CD4+. Doses of 0.1 to 3.0 mg/kg were accompanied by clonal expansion of CD4+ and CD8+ blood T cells by week 6. Antigens targeted by the expanded peripheral T cells were not determined.

The table came from immunoSEQ multiplex PCR; TCRdb's copy has only in-frame clones and leaves some out. The data contain about 88,000 clones, about 86% of them singletons. The starting material was CD4+ or CD8+ T cells sorted from blood, obtained in a trial of the OX40 agonist ivuxolimab. This receptor was identified in an adult with an advanced solid tumor such as melanoma, head and neck, liver or kidney cancer. The chain has TRBV27 and TRBJ2-7; D is perhaps TRBD1 (6 bases). This chain's CDR3 is CASSFGTRDNEQYF. CDR3 bases: TGTGCCAGCAGTTTTGGGACAAGGGACAACGAGCAGTACTTC.